This entry lists 21 T cell receptor beta chains sequenced from one sample in a study of CD8 T cells in ankylosing spondylitis. Study outcomes and limitations: A motif of under ten highly homologous TCR beta variants was seen as apparently characteristic of ankylosing spondylitis blood.

TCRdb reanalysed the 5' RACE reads using MiXCR and keeps one entry per CDR3 protein. In the table there are more than 650,000 distinct CDR3 sequences, roughly 12% of which are singletons. Their antigen targets remain unknown. The sequencing sample was made of blood, either unsorted or a sorted T cell fraction (not recorded which). These receptor sequences come from a male donor with ankylosing spondylitis.

The rearrangement links TRBV5-5 to TRBJ2-3, with 10 bases that match TRBD2. Germline CDR1 is SGHKS and CDR2 is YYEKEE (reference sequence). The CDR3 totals 16 residues. Losses at the gene ends were 4 bases for V and 2 bases for J; bases not matched to a gene: 7. Written as DNA, the CDR3 is TGTGCCAGCAGCAGAGGACTAGCGGTGCACACAGATACGCAGTATTTT. It translates to CASSRGLAVHTDTQYF.

The rearrangement links TRBV20-1 to TRBJ2-1; 13 nucleotides line up with TRBD2. CDR3 size: 16 residues. Germline CDR1 and CDR2: DFQATT and SNEGSKA (reference sequence). Unmatched junction bases numbered 10, after V lost 6 bases and J lost 5 bases. CDR3 DNA: TGCAGTGCCCCGAGTTTACTAGCGGGAGGGGACAATGAGCAGTTCTTC. It encodes CSAPSLLAGGDNEQFF.

The V gene is TRBV28, the J gene TRBJ2-1; weak D call: TRBD1 (5 bases). The CDR3 runs 18 residues. CDR1 is MDHEN, CDR2 SYDVKM, per germline. With 4 bases removed from V and 0 bases from J, the gap between germline ends came to 19 bases. CDR3: CASSSPSSTESSYNEQFF. As DNA, the CDR3 is TGTGCCAGCAGTTCCCCCTCTTCGACAGAAAGCTCCTACAATGAGCAGTTCTTC. Full variable domain (missing parts from reference TRBV28 and TRBJ2-1): DVKVTQSSRYLVKRTGEKVFLECVQDMDHENMFWYRQDPGLGLRLIYFSYDVKMKEKGDIPEGYSVSREKKERFSLILESASTNQTSMYLCASSSPSSTESSYNEQFFGPGTRLTVL.

This clonotype was counted at least ten times. The V and J genes are TRBV5-1 and TRBJ2-5; unclear D gene. Germline V gene lookup returns CDR1 SGHRS and CDR2 YFSETQ. The CDR3 consists of 12 residues. Trimming left V 4 bases short and J 0 bases short, with 4 bases between. The CDR3 bases are TGCGCCAGCAGCGTGTACCAAGAGACCCAGTACTTC. This sequence encodes CASSVYQETQYF.

V is TRBV4-3 and J is TRBJ2-7; D ambiguous. In germline, CDR1 is LGHNA, CDR2 YSLEER. Trimming took off 0 bases at V and 5 bases at J, with 14 bases between the two ends. The CDR3 has 15 amino acids. CDR3 bases: TGCGCCAGCAGCCAAGATGGCGGAGACGGCGACGAGCAGTACTTC. This encodes CASSQDGGDGDEQYF.

This chain uses TRBV20-1 with TRBJ2-5; 8 nucleotides agree with TRBD2. After removal of 1 base from V and 2 bases from J, the junction contained 3 bases not matched to a gene. Per germline, CDR1 DFQATT and CDR2 SNEGSKA (reference sequence). The CDR3 is 14 amino acids. For the CDR3, the DNA is TGCAGTGCTAGAGTAGCGGGATGGCAAGAGACCCAGTACTTC. Translation: CSARVAGWQETQYF.

The chain combines TRBV15 with TRBJ2-7; D is ambiguous. Trimming left V 2 bases short and J 3 bases short, with 11 bases between. Germline assignment: CDR1 LNHNV and CDR2 YYDKDF (reference sequence). This CDR3 has 14 amino acids. The CDR3 nucleotides are TGTGCCACCAGCAGACCGGGTAGGCTCTACGAGCAGTACTTC. It translates to CATSRPGRLYEQYF.

This clonotype was found a few times. The rearrangement uses TRBV29-1 and TRBJ2-4, with TRBD1 identical over 7 bases. CDR3 length: 14 residues. V gave up 7 bases and J gave up 2 bases; unmatched junction bases: 8. CDR1 and CDR2 from the germline V gene are SQVTM and ANQGSEA. In nucleotides, the CDR3 is TGCAGCGCTACAGGGGTGGGATCCAAAAACATTCAGTACTTC. It encodes CSATGVGSKNIQYF.

In this sample, this clonotype turned up a few times. The CDR3 coding sequence is TGTGCCAGCAGCGACTTACAGGGAGGTACCTACAATGAGCAGTTCTTC. Translating it yields CASSDLQGGTYNEQFF. This sequence joins TRBV9 and TRBJ2-1; D tentatively fits TRBD1 or TRBD2 (6 bases each). The germline V gene encodes CDR1 SGDLS and CDR2 YYNGEE. Trimming removed 3 bases from V and 2 bases from J, with 15 bases in between. CDR3 length: 16 amino acids.

In its sample, this clonotype was seen many times. The chain links TRBV20-1 to TRBJ2-7; 7 bases align to TRBD2. V was clipped by 7 bases and J by 0 bases; unmatched bases: 6. CDR1 and CDR2 (germline): DFQATT, SNEGSKA (reference sequence). The CDR3 sequence is 13 residues long. As DNA, the CDR3 is TGCAGTGTAACGGGGGGATACTCCTACGAGCAGTACTTC. This codes for CSVTGGYSYEQYF.

This clonotype was seen a handful of times. The rearrangement joins TRBV7-2 to TRBJ1-2; unclear D gene. The CDR3 runs 15 residues. CDR1 is SGHTA and CDR2 is FQGNSA in the germline V gene. Trimming pared 5 bases from V and 2 bases from J, leaving 15 bases between. The DNA of the CDR3 is TGTGCCAGCAGCCTAATGCAGGTTCCGAACTATGGCTACACCTTC. Protein product: CASSLMQVPNYGYTF.

This clonotype was seen repeatedly, ten times or more. This chain links TRBV5-1 with TRBJ2-1; TRBD2 matches 11 bases. The ends lost 5 bases at V and 8 bases at J; junction bases unmatched: 6. This CDR3 region has 14 residues. CDR1 is SGHRS and CDR2 is YFSETQ in the germline V gene. The chain's CDR3 is CASRQILAGDEQFF. CDR3 nucleotide sequence: TGCGCCAGCAGACAAATACTAGCGGGAGATGAGCAGTTCTTC.

The chain has TRBV5-1 and TRBJ1-2; the D is unclear. V gave up 3 bases and J gave up 7 bases, with 10 bases separating them. CDR3 size: 12 residues. CDR1 and CDR2 from the germline V gene are SGHRS and YFSETQ. The CDR3 loop reads CASSWESGGYTF. The CDR3 DNA sequence: TGCGCCAGCAGCTGGGAAAGTGGTGGCTACACCTTC.

This chain joins TRBV11-2 and TRBJ2-2; perhaps TRBD2 as D (6 bases). The CDR3 length is 15 residues. Trimming left V 2 bases short and J 5 bases short, with 12 bases between. The germline V gene has CDR1 SGHAT and CDR2 FQNNGV. The CDR3 is CASSLIASATGELFF. CDR3 DNA sequence: TGTGCCAGCAGCTTAATCGCTAGCGCAACCGGGGAGCTGTTTTTT.

The chain joins TRBV12-3 or TRBV12-4 to TRBJ1-6, with D unresolved. This CDR3 region has 13 residues. V was pared by 3 bases and J by 11 bases, with 11 bases between. CDR3 DNA: TGTGCCAGCAGTTTTGCCCCGGGGACACCCCTCCACTTT. This sequence encodes CASSFAPGTPLHF.

The chain recombines TRBV6-5 with TRBJ2-7, with a possible D match to TRBD2 (6 bases). Trimming shortened V by 5 bases and J by 6 bases, and 17 bases separated the two germline ends. Germline assignment: CDR1 MNHEY and CDR2 SVGAGI. This CDR3 spans 14 amino acids. The CDR3 DNA reads TGTGCCAGCAGTACCCGAACGGGAGCAGGCGAGCAGTACTTC. This translates into CASSTRTGAGEQYF.

This clonotype appeared many times. V gene TRBV20-1 combines with J gene TRBJ2-3; D might be TRBD1 or TRBD2, each matching 6 bases. Germline CDR1 reads DFQATT; CDR2 reads SNEGSKA (reference sequence). This CDR3 is 13 amino acids long. The ends were cut back, 5 bases at V and 2 bases at J, with 11 bases in the middle. In DNA, the CDR3 is TGCAGTGCTGGTGGGGGGCCCACAGATACGCAGTATTTT. Its protein product is CSAGGGPTDTQYF.

This clonotype was counted a few times. The V and J genes are TRBV20-1 and TRBJ2-3; D call uncertain. Trimming left V 7 bases short and J 8 bases short, with 13 bases between. CDR3 size: 11 residues. Germline V lookup: CDR1 DFQATT, CDR2 SNEGSKA (reference sequence). The CDR3 DNA reads TGCAGTGGGAGTAGCAGCTTTACGCAGTATTTT. It codes for CSGSSSFTQYF.

This clonotype was seen only a few times. For the CDR3, the DNA is TGTGCCAGCAGCTTAAACAGGGGGCCTGCTTTGGGGGAGACCCAGTACTTC. It yields the protein CASSLNRGPALGETQYF. This sequence joins TRBV7-2 and TRBJ2-5; TRBD1 agrees at 9 bases. The germline gives CDR1 SGHTA, CDR2 FQGNSA. The CDR3 loop spans 17 amino acids. Trimming cost V 2 bases and J 5 bases; bases outside gene matches: 12.

In this sample, this clonotype turned up a few times. The chain couples TRBV30 to TRBJ2-5, with TRBD1 matching over 7 bases. Germline assignment: CDR1 GTSNPN and CDR2 SVGIG (reference sequence). V trimming: 5 bases; J trimming: 5 bases; junction bases outside the gene matches: 11. The CDR3 has 14 residues. CDR3 nucleotide sequence: TGTGCCTGGCACGAACAGGGGACGGAGGAGACCCAGTACTTC. It translates to CAWHEQGTEETQYF.

The chain recombines TRBV6-1 with TRBJ2-5, with 9 positions matching TRBD1. With 6 bases clipped from V and 6 bases from J, the junction kept 5 bases outside the gene matches. Germline V gene lookup returns CDR1 MNHNS and CDR2 SASEGT. CDR3 length: 13 residues. The CDR3 nucleotides read TGTGCCAGCAGCCCCGGGACAGGGAAGACCCAGTACTTC. Translation gives CASSPGTGKTQYF.